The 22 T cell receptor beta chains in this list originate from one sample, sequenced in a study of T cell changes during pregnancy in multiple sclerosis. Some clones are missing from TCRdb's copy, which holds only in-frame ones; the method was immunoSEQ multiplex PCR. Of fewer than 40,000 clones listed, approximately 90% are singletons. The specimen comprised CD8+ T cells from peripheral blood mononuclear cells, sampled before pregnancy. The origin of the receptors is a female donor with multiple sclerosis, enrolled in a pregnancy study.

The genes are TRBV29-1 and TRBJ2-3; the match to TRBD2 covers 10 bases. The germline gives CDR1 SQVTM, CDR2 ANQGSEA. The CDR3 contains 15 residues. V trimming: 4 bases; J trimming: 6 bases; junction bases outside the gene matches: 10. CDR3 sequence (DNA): TGCAGCGTTGTGGCTAGCGGGGGCCTGCTGGATACGCAGTATTTT. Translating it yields CSVVASGGLLDTQYF.

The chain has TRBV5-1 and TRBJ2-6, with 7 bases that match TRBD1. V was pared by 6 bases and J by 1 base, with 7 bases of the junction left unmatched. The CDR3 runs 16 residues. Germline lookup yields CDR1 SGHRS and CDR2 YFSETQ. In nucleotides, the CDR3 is TGCGCCAGCAAGGGGGCGACAGATTCTGGGGCCAACGTCCTGACTTTC. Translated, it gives CASKGATDSGANVLTF.

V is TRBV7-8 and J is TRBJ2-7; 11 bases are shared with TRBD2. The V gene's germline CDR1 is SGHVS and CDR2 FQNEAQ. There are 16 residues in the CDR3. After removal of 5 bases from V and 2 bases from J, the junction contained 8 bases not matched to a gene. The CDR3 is CASSPELAGETYEQYF. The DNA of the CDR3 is TGTGCCAGCAGCCCCGAACTAGCGGGAGAGACCTACGAGCAGTACTTC. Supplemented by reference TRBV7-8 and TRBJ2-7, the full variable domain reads GAGVSQSPRYKVAKRGQDVALRCDPISGHVSLFWYQQALGQGPEFLTYFQNEAQLDKSGLPSDRFFAERPEGSVSTLKIQRTQQEDSAVYLCASSPELAGETYEQYFGPGTRLTVT.

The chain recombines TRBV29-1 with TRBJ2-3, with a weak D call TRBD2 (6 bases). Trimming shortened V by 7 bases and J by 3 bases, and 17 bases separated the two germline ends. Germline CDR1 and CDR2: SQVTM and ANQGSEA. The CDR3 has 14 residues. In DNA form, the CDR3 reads TGCAGCGGTTTGGACTACCCGGGAACAGATACGCAGTATTTT. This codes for CSGLDYPGTDTQYF.

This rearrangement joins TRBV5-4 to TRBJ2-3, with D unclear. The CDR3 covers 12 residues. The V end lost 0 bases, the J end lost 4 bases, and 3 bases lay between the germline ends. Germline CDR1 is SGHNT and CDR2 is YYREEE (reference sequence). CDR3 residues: CASSLASDTQYF. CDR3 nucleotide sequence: TGTGCCAGCAGCTTGGCCTCAGATACGCAGTATTTT.

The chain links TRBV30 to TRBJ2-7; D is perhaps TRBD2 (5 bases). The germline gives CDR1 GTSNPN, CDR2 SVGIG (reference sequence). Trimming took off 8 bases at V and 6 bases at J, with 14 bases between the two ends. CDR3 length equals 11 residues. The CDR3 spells CATGDKPEQYF. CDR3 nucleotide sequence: TGTGCCACCGGGGATAAGCCCGAGCAGTACTTC. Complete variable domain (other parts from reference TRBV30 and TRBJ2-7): SQTIHQWPATLVQPVGSPLSLECTVEGTSNPNLYWYRQAAGRGLQLLFYSVGIGQISSEVPQNLSASRPQDRQFILSSKKLLLSDSGFYLCATGDKPEQYFGPGTRLTVT.

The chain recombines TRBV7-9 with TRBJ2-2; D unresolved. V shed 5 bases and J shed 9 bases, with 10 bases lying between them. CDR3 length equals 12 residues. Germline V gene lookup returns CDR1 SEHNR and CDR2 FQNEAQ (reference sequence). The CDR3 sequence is CASSPTSWELFF. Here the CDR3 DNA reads TGTGCCAGCAGCCCGACATCCTGGGAGCTGTTTTTT. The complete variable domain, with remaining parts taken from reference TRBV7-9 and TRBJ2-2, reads DTGVSQNPRHKITKRGQNVTFRCDPISEHNRLYWYRQTLGQGPEFLTYFQNEAQLEKSRLLSDRFSAERPKGSFSTLEIQRTEQGDSAMYLCASSPTSWELFFGEGSRLTVL.

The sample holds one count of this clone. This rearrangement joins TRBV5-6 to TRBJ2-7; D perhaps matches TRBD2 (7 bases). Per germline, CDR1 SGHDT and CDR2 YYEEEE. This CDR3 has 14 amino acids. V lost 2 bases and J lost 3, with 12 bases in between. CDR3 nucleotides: TGTGCCAGCAGCTTAGGGGGGGCTCTCTACGAGCAGTACTTC. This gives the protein CASSLGGALYEQYF.

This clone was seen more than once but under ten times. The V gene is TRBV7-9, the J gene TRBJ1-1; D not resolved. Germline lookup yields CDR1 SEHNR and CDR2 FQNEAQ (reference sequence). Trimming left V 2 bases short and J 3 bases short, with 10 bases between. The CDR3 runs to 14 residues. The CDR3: CASSLQATHTEAFF. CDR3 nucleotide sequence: TGTGCCAGCAGCTTACAGGCCACGCACACTGAAGCTTTCTTT.

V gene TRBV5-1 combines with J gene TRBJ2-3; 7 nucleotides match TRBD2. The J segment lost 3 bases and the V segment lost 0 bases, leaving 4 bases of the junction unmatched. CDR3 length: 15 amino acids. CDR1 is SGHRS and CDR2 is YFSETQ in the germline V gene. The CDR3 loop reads CASSLVGLGTDTQYF. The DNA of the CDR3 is TGCGCCAGCAGCTTGGTAGGACTAGGGACAGATACGCAGTATTTT.

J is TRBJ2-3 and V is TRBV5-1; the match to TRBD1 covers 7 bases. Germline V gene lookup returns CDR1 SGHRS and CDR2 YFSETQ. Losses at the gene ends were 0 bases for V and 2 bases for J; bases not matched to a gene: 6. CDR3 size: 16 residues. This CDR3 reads CASSLAFDRATDTQYF. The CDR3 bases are TGCGCCAGCAGCTTGGCCTTCGACAGGGCCACAGATACGCAGTATTTT.

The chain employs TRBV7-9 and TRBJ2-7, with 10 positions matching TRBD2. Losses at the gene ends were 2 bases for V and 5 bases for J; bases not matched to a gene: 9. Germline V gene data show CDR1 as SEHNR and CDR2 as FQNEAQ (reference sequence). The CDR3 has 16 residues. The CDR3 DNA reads TGTGCCAGCAGCTTAAATAGCGGGAGGAATTTTGACGAGCAGTACTTC. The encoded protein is CASSLNSGRNFDEQYF.

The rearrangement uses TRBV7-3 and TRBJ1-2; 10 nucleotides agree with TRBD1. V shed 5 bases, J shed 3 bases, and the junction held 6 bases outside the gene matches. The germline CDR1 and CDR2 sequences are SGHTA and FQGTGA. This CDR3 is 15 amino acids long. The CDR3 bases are TGTGCCAGCAGCCCCGGACAGGGGGGTTACTATGGCTACACCTTC. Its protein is CASSPGQGGYYGYTF.

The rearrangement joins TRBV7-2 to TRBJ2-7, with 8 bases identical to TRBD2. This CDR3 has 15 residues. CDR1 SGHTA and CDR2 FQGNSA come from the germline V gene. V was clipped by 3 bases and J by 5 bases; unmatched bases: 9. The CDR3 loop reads CASSFPAGGGNEQYF. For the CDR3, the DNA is TGTGCCAGCAGCTTTCCGGCGGGGGGTGGGAACGAGCAGTACTTC.

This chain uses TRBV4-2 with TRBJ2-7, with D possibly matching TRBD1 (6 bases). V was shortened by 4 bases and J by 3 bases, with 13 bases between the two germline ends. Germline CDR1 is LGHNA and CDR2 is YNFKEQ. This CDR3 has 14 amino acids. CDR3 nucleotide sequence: TGTGCCAGCAGCCCCCGGGACAACGACTACGAGCAGTACTTC. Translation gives CASSPRDNDYEQYF.

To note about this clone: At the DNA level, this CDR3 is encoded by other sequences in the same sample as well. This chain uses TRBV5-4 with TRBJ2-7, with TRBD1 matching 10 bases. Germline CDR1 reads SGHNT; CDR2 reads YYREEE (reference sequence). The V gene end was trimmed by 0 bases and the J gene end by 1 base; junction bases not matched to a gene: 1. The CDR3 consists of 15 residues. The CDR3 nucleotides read TGTGCCAGCAGCTTGGGACAGGGGGCATCCTACGAGCAGTACTTC. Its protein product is CASSLGQGASYEQYF.

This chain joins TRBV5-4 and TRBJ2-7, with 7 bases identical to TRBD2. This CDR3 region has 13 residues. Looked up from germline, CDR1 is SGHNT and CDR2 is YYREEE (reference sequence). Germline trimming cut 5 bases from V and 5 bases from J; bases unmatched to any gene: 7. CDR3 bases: TGTGCCAGCAGGGCGGGAGACCCTAACGAGCAGTACTTC. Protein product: CASRAGDPNEQYF.

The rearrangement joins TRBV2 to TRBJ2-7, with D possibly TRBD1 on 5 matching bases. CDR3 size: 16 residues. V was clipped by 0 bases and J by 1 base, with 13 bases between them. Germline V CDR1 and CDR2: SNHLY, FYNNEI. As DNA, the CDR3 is TGTGCCAGCAGTGAAGCATGGGGCAGGGCTTCCTACGAGCAGTACTTC. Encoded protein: CASSEAWGRASYEQYF.

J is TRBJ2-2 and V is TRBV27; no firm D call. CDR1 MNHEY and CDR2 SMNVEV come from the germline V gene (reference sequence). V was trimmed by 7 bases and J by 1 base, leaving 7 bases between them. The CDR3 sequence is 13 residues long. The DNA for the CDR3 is TGTGCCAGCAACGAACAGAACACCGGGGAGCTGTTTTTT. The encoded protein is CASNEQNTGELFF.

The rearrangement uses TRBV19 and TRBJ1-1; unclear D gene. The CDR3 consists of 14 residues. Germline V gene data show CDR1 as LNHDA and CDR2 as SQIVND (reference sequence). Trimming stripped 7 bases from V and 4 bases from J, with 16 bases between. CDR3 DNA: TGTGCCAGTACACGATCGGGAGGTGGCACTGAAGCTTTCTTT. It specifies CASTRSGGGTEAFF.

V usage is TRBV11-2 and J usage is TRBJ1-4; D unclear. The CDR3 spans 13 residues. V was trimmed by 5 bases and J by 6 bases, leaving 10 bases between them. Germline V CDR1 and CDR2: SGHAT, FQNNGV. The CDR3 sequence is CASSGENDEKLFF. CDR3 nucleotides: TGTGCCAGCAGCGGAGAGAACGATGAAAAACTGTTTTTT.

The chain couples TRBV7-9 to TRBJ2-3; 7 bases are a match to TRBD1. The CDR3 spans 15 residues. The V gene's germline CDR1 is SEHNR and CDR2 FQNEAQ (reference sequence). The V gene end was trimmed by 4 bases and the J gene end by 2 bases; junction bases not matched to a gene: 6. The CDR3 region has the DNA TGTGCCAGCAGCTCGACGACAGGGCTCACAGATACGCAGTATTTT. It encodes CASSSTTGLTDTQYF.